This TCR beta chain emerged from a study of cytotoxic CD8 clonotypes in ibrutinib-treated CLL. CDR1 is MDHEN and CDR2 is SYDVKM in the germline V gene. The junction had 12 bases not matched to a gene; V was cut back by 7 bases and J by 15 bases. This CDR3 is built from 12 residues. The data were produced by immunoSEQ multiplex PCR, yet TCRdb's version contains in-frame clones alone and is incomplete. This sample has about 60,000 clones, with roughly 54% found just once. This clonotype was obtained from a human donor with chronic lymphocytic leukemia. The starting material was PBMCs, obtained at disease progression, from a patient treated with ibrutinib. The rearrangement uses TRBV28 and TRBJ1-5; 7 bases align to TRBD1. The CDR3 spells CASTTLGAGGHF. The DNA for the CDR3 is TGTGCCAGCACCACCCTGGGGGCAGGGGGGCATTTT.